This T cell receptor beta chain was recorded in a study of blood T cell repertoires in COVID-19. Background on the study: The samples span acute and convalescent COVID-19 from the United States, Italy and Spain. Sources were T cells, B-cell-depleted T cells, or PBMCs; the material itself was cDNA or gDNA.

This CDR3 spans 14 amino acids. Germline CDR1 reads MDHEN; CDR2 reads SYDVKM. V was pared by 8 bases and J by 2 bases, with 14 bases between. This clone was observed once. Original data processing: Amplifying reference gene primers gave estimates of nucleated cell counts. Sequencing was performed with immunoSEQ multiplex PCR; in TCRdb, only in-frame clones are kept and a portion is missing. That table gives V, J and clone size, and the DNA gave D and trimming. The sample yields 200,000 or so clones, around nine tenths seen once. The gene calls are TRBV28 and TRBJ2-3, with a tentative D call TRBD1 (6 bases). The source material was peripheral blood. This sequence originates from a man between 65 and 85 years old with active or convalescent COVID-19. In nucleotides, the CDR3 is TGTGCCAGCGCTATCAGGGGCTTCACAGATACGCAGTATTTT. This sequence encodes CASAIRGFTDTQYF. The full variable domain, in which reference TRBV28 and TRBJ2-3 provide the parts outside the CDR3, is DVKVTQSSRYLVKRTGEKVFLECVQDMDHENMFWYRQDPGLGLRLIYFSYDVKMKEKGDIPEGYSVSREKKERFSLILESASTNQTSMYLCASAIRGFTDTQYFGPGTRLTVL.